The rows below give T cell receptor beta chains drawn from one sample of a study of regulatory T cells in long-lasting Graves disease. Each CDR3 protein is one row after TCRdb ran MiXCR on the multiplex PCR reads. The sample holds under 250,000 distinct CDR3 sequences, around 20% seen once. Material: peripheral blood mononuclear cells (PBMCs), obtained at new diagnosis, from a patient treated with antithyroid drugs. These receptors all come from a female donor with Graves disease. Both conserved end residues are part of each CDR3. Fields, in order: CDR3 DNA, CDR3 protein, D gene, J gene, clone size, V gene. D genes are given only for firm matches. A row's size may be missing; if present it is once, few, many or a size class.

CDR3 DNA: TGCAGCGTTGTATGGCAGGGTGGTGTCTACGAGCAGTACTTC
CDR3 protein: CSVVWQGGVYEQYF
D gene: .
J gene: TRBJ2-7
clone size: many
V gene: TRBV29-1

CDR3 DNA: TGCAGTGCTAGGGAGGGTTACTTCACCGGGGAGCTGTTTTTT
CDR3 protein: CSAREGYFTGELFF
D gene: .
J gene: TRBJ2-2
clone size: many
V gene: TRBV20-1

CDR3 DNA: TGTGCCAGCAGCTCCCGGATGGGAGGAAAACTGTTTTTT
CDR3 protein: CASSSRMGGKLFF
D gene: .
J gene: TRBJ1-4
clone size: .
V gene: TRBV7-2

CDR3 DNA: TGCAGTGCTAGAGGTCAGGAGAACACTGAAGCTTTCTTT
CDR3 protein: CSARGQENTEAFF
D gene: .
J gene: TRBJ1-1
clone size: many
V gene: TRBV20-1

CDR3 DNA: TGCGCCAGCAGCCAAGAGGCCACAGTGACCTATGGCTACACCTTC
CDR3 protein: CASSQEATVTYGYTF
D gene: .
J gene: TRBJ1-2
clone size: many
V gene: TRBV4-1

CDR3 DNA: TGTGCCAGCAGCTTATGGCCCAGGGAAAATAATTCACCCCTCCACTTT
CDR3 protein: CASSLWPRENNSPLHF
D gene: .
J gene: TRBJ1-6
clone size: many
V gene: TRBV7-6

CDR3 DNA: TGTGCTAGTGGTACAAGGGGGCCCACCTACAATGAGCAGTTCTTC
CDR3 protein: CASGTRGPTYNEQFF
D gene: TRBD1
J gene: TRBJ2-1
clone size: many
V gene: TRBV12-5

CDR3 DNA: TGCAGTGCAACCCTCTTGGGCGATACGCAGTATTTT
CDR3 protein: CSATLLGDTQYF
D gene: .
J gene: TRBJ2-3
clone size: .
V gene: TRBV20-1

CDR3 DNA: TGTGCCTGGAGCCTCGGGGATTACAATGAGCAGTTCTTC
CDR3 protein: CAWSLGDYNEQFF
D gene: .
J gene: TRBJ2-1
clone size: many
V gene: TRBV30

CDR3 DNA: TGCAGTGCTAGGCAGGGACAGGGGGAGAATCAGCCCCAGCATTTT
CDR3 protein: CSARQGQGENQPQHF
D gene: TRBD1
J gene: TRBJ1-5
clone size: .
V gene: TRBV20-1

CDR3 DNA: TGTGCCAGCAGACCCGGGACAGTTGAAACTGAAGCTTTCTTT
CDR3 protein: CASRPGTVETEAFF
D gene: TRBD1
J gene: TRBJ1-1
clone size: .
V gene: TRBV5-6

CDR3 DNA: TGTGCCAGCAGTTTTAGGCTCAGAAACACCGGAGAGCCGTTTTTT
CDR3 protein: CASSFRLRNTGEPFF
D gene: .
J gene: TRBJ2-2
clone size: once
V gene: TRBV12-3/TRBV12-4

CDR3 DNA: TGTGCCAGCAGTGAAGAAGGGGCAGGACAGTTCCCCACAGATACGCAGTATTTT
CDR3 protein: CASSEEGAGQFPTDTQYF
D gene: .
J gene: TRBJ2-3
clone size: many
V gene: TRBV2

CDR3 DNA: TGTGCCAGCAGTCACGGGATTCGATACAATGAGCAGTTCTTC
CDR3 protein: CASSHGIRYNEQFF
D gene: .
J gene: TRBJ2-1
clone size: .
V gene: TRBV6-2/TRBV6-3

CDR3 DNA: TGTGCCAGCAGCCGTACCGGGGGGCGGGCAGATACGCAGTATTTT
CDR3 protein: CASSRTGGRADTQYF
D gene: .
J gene: TRBJ2-3
clone size: many
V gene: TRBV7-2

CDR3 DNA: TGTGCCAGCTCACCGGGGACTAGCGGGAGTCCCAACGAGCAGTACTTC
CDR3 protein: CASSPGTSGSPNEQYF
D gene: TRBD2
J gene: TRBJ2-7
clone size: .
V gene: TRBV18

CDR3 DNA: TGTGCCAGCAGTCCCGGGGTCTCCTACAATGAGCAGTTCTTC
CDR3 protein: CASSPGVSYNEQFF
D gene: .
J gene: TRBJ2-1
clone size: many
V gene: TRBV28

CDR3 DNA: TGCAGTGCTAGCGGGGGACAGTACGAGCAGTACTTC
CDR3 protein: CSASGGQYEQYF
D gene: .
J gene: TRBJ2-7
clone size: .
V gene: TRBV20-1

CDR3 DNA: TGTGCCAGCAGTGAGACCCCTAAGTCCTACGAGCAGTACTTC
CDR3 protein: CASSETPKSYEQYF
D gene: .
J gene: TRBJ2-7
clone size: .
V gene: TRBV6-1

CDR3 DNA: TGTGCCAGCAGCTCAACGGACAAATCCTACGAGCAGTACTTC
CDR3 protein: CASSSTDKSYEQYF
D gene: .
J gene: TRBJ2-7
clone size: many
V gene: TRBV5-4

CDR3 DNA: TGTGCCAGCAGCTCCCCCACAGGGGGCGAGGAGCAGTACTTC
CDR3 protein: CASSSPTGGEEQYF
D gene: TRBD1
J gene: TRBJ2-7
clone size: many
V gene: TRBV11-3

CDR3 DNA: TGTGCCAGCAGCCAAGATCTAGGGGAGGTTGCTTTCTTT
CDR3 protein: CASSQDLGEVAFF
D gene: .
J gene: TRBJ1-1
clone size: few
V gene: TRBV14

CDR3 DNA: TGTGCCAGCAGCCCCCTTAGGGGGGAGCTGTACAATGAGCAGTTCTTC
CDR3 protein: CASSPLRGELYNEQFF
D gene: .
J gene: TRBJ2-1
clone size: many
V gene: TRBV11-2

CDR3 DNA: TGTGCCAGCCGGGCAGGGGGCGCATCCATTCAGTACTTC
CDR3 protein: CASRAGGASIQYF
D gene: TRBD1
J gene: TRBJ2-4
clone size: many
V gene: TRBV2

CDR3 DNA: TGTGCCACTTCGACTAGCGGGAGGCCCACAGATACGCAGTATTTT
CDR3 protein: CATSTSGRPTDTQYF
D gene: TRBD2
J gene: TRBJ2-3
clone size: .
V gene: TRBV10-3

CDR3 DNA: TGCGCCAGCAGCCTTAACTACAGGGATGAGCAGTTCTTC
CDR3 protein: CASSLNYRDEQFF
D gene: .
J gene: TRBJ2-1
clone size: few
V gene: TRBV10-1

CDR3 DNA: TGTGCCAGCAGTTCCTATGGGTCCTACGAGCAGTACTTC
CDR3 protein: CASSSYGSYEQYF
D gene: .
J gene: TRBJ2-7
clone size: many
V gene: TRBV6-5

CDR3 DNA: TGCAGTGCTCGGGACACCCAGGGGGGCAATCAGCCCCAGCATTTT
CDR3 protein: CSARDTQGGNQPQHF
D gene: TRBD1
J gene: TRBJ1-5
clone size: few
V gene: TRBV20-1

CDR3 DNA: TGCGCCAGCAGCTTTGGCGGGCCGTATGGCTACACCTTC
CDR3 protein: CASSFGGPYGYTF
D gene: .
J gene: TRBJ1-2
clone size: many
V gene: TRBV5-1

CDR3 DNA: TGTGCCAGCAGTGAACGGACGCGAGGCGAGCAGTACTTC
CDR3 protein: CASSERTRGEQYF
D gene: .
J gene: TRBJ2-7
clone size: many
V gene: TRBV2

CDR3 DNA: TGCGCCAGCAGCCCCTCCTCTACGGCCGGGGAGCTGTTTTTT
CDR3 protein: CASSPSSTAGELFF
D gene: .
J gene: TRBJ2-2
clone size: many
V gene: TRBV5-1

CDR3 DNA: TGCGCCAGCAGCCCGCTGACAGGGGACCACTATGGCTACACCTTC
CDR3 protein: CASSPLTGDHYGYTF
D gene: TRBD1
J gene: TRBJ1-2
clone size: .
V gene: TRBV5-1

CDR3 DNA: TGTGCCAGCAGCCCCCTCCCGGGGGCCCGCACAGATACGCAGTATTTT
CDR3 protein: CASSPLPGARTDTQYF
D gene: .
J gene: TRBJ2-3
clone size: many
V gene: TRBV28

CDR3 DNA: TGTGCCAGCCTCACTAGCGGGTTCTACAATGAGCAGTTCTTC
CDR3 protein: CASLTSGFYNEQFF
D gene: TRBD2
J gene: TRBJ2-1
clone size: .
V gene: TRBV11-2

CDR3 DNA: TGTGCCAGCAGTTATCGTGGCAGGGGGCTTGGCGGGGAGCTGTTTTTT
CDR3 protein: CASSYRGRGLGGELFF
D gene: TRBD1
J gene: TRBJ2-2
clone size: many
V gene: TRBV6-2/TRBV6-3

CDR3 DNA: TGCAGCGTTGGGACAGGGTACGTTGGGGCCAACGTCCTGACTTTC
CDR3 protein: CSVGTGYVGANVLTF
D gene: TRBD1
J gene: TRBJ2-6
clone size: .
V gene: TRBV29-1

CDR3 DNA: TGCGCCAGCAGCCCCAACCCGGGACAAGTCTATGGCTACACCTTC
CDR3 protein: CASSPNPGQVYGYTF
D gene: .
J gene: TRBJ1-2
clone size: many
V gene: TRBV4-3

CDR3 DNA: TGTGCCAGCACCCAGTGGGGGGACTATGAGCAGTTCTTC
CDR3 protein: CASTQWGDYEQFF
D gene: .
J gene: TRBJ2-1
clone size: many
V gene: TRBV12-3/TRBV12-4

CDR3 DNA: TGTGCCAGCAGCCCCGAACGCCCGGGACTAGCGGATCGGAGCTCCTACAATGAGCAGTTCTTC
CDR3 protein: CASSPERPGLADRSSYNEQFF
D gene: TRBD2
J gene: TRBJ2-1
clone size: many
V gene: TRBV7-8

CDR3 DNA: TGTGCCAGCAGTTTTGTTGGGGGTAGCAATCAGCCCCAGCATTTT
CDR3 protein: CASSFVGGSNQPQHF
D gene: .
J gene: TRBJ1-5
clone size: many
V gene: TRBV28

CDR3 DNA: TGCAGTGCTCCCGTAGCGGGAGAGTCTTGGCGGCAGTACTTC
CDR3 protein: CSAPVAGESWRQYF
D gene: TRBD2
J gene: TRBJ2-7
clone size: many
V gene: TRBV20-1

CDR3 DNA: TGTGCCAGTAGTTCTGACAGGGGTTGGGATGAGCAGTTCTTC
CDR3 protein: CASSSDRGWDEQFF
D gene: TRBD1
J gene: TRBJ2-1
clone size: many
V gene: TRBV19

CDR3 DNA: TGTGCCAGATTCAAAGCGTCCGGGGATCAGCCCCAGCATTTT
CDR3 protein: CARFKASGDQPQHF
D gene: .
J gene: TRBJ1-5
clone size: many
V gene: TRBV6-1

CDR3 DNA: TGTGCCAGCTCACCAATTCGGGGCCAAGAGACCCAGTACTTC
CDR3 protein: CASSPIRGQETQYF
D gene: .
J gene: TRBJ2-5
clone size: many
V gene: TRBV18

CDR3 DNA: TGTGCCAGCAGTTTAACCGGCGGGGGGAGGTCCTACAATGAGCAGTTCTTC
CDR3 protein: CASSLTGGGRSYNEQFF
D gene: TRBD2
J gene: TRBJ2-1
clone size: .
V gene: TRBV27

CDR3 DNA: TGTGCCAGCAGCCCCCAAGGGGGGGTCTCCTACACTGAAGCTTTCTTT
CDR3 protein: CASSPQGGVSYTEAFF
D gene: .
J gene: TRBJ1-1
clone size: .
V gene: TRBV9

CDR3 DNA: TGTGCCAGCAGTAGGGGACAGGGGGTTTCCAATGAGCAGTTCTTC
CDR3 protein: CASSRGQGVSNEQFF
D gene: TRBD1
J gene: TRBJ2-1
clone size: .
V gene: TRBV6-4

CDR3 DNA: TGTGCCAGTAGCACAGGGTTTCAGCCCCAGCATTTT
CDR3 protein: CASSTGFQPQHF
D gene: .
J gene: TRBJ1-5
clone size: .
V gene: TRBV19

CDR3 DNA: TGTGCCAGCTCACTGATGACAGGGAGAGGAGACGGCTACACCTTC
CDR3 protein: CASSLMTGRGDGYTF
D gene: TRBD1
J gene: TRBJ1-2
clone size: few
V gene: TRBV18

CDR3 DNA: TGTGCCAGCAGCTTACGGAGGAGAACGGCGGGAAACATTCAGTACTTC
CDR3 protein: CASSLRRRTAGNIQYF
D gene: .
J gene: TRBJ2-4
clone size: many
V gene: TRBV7-2

CDR3 DNA: TGTGCCAGCAGCATGGGACAGGCGAACACTGAAGCTTTCTTT
CDR3 protein: CASSMGQANTEAFF
D gene: TRBD1
J gene: TRBJ1-1
clone size: many
V gene: TRBV2